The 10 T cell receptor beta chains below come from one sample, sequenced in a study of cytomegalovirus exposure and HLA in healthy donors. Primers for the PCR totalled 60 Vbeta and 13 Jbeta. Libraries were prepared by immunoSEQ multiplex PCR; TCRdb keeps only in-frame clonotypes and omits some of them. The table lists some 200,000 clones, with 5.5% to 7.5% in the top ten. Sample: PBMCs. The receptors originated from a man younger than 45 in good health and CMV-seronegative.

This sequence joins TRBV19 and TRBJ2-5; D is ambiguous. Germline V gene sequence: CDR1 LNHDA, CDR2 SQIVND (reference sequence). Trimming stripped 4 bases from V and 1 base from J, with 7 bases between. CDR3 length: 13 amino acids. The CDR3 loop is CASSRRRQETQYF. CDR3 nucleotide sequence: TGTGCCAGTAGTAGGCGGCGCCAAGAGACCCAGTACTTC. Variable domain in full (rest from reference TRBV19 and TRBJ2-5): DGGITQSPKYLFRKEGQNVTLSCEQNLNHDAMYWYRQDPGQGLRLIYYSQIVNDFQKGDIAEGYSVSREKKESFPLTVTSAQKNPTAFYLCASSRRRQETQYFGPGTRLLVL.

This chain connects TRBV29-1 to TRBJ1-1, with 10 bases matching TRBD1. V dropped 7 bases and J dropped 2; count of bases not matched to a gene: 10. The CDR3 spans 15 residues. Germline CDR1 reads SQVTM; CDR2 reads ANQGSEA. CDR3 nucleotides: TGCAGCGCCCCGAGACAGGGGGCTGTTAACACTGAAGCTTTCTTT. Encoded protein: CSAPRQGAVNTEAFF.

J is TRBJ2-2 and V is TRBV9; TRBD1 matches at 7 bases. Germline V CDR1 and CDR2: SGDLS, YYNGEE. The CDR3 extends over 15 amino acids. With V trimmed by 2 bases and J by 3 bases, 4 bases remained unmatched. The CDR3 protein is CASSVDRADTGELFF. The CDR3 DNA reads TGTGCCAGCAGCGTCGACAGGGCGGACACCGGGGAGCTGTTTTTT.

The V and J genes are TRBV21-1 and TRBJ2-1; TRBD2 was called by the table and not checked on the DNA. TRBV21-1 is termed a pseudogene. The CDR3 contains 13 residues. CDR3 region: CASSLPAGSEQFF. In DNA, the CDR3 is TGTGCCAGCAGCCTCCCGGCGGGAAGTGAGCAGTTCTTC.

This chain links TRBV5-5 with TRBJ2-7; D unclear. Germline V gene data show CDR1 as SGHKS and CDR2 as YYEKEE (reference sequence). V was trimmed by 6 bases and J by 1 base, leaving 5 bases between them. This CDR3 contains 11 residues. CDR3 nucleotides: TGTGCCAGCACCCTGTCCTACGAGCAGTACTTC. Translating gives CASTLSYEQYF.

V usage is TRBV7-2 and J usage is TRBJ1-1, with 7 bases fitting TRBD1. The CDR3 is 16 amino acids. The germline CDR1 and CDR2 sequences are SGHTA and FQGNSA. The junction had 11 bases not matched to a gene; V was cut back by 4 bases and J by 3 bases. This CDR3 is CASSYSGTEKYTEAFF. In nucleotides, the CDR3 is TGTGCCAGCAGCTACTCCGGGACAGAAAAATACACTGAAGCTTTCTTT.

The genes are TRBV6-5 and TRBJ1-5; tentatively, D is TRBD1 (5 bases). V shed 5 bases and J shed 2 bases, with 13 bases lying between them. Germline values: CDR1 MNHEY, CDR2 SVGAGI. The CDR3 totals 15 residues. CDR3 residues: CASSRDSWGNQPQHF. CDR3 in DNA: TGTGCCAGCAGTAGGGACTCCTGGGGCAATCAGCCCCAGCATTTT.

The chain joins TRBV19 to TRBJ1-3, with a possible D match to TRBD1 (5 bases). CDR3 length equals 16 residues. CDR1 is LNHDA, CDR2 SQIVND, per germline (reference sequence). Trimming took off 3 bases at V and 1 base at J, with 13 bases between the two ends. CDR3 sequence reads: CASSIPDTGSGNTIYF. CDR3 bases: TGTGCCAGTAGTATCCCCGATACAGGATCTGGAAACACCATATATTTT.

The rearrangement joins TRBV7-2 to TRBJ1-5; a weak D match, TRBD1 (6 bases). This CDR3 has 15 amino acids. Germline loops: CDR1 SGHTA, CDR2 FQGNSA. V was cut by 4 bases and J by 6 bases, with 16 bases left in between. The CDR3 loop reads CASSSRGGASQPQHF. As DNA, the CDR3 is TGTGCCAGCAGCTCCCGCGGGGGGGCGAGTCAGCCCCAGCATTTT.

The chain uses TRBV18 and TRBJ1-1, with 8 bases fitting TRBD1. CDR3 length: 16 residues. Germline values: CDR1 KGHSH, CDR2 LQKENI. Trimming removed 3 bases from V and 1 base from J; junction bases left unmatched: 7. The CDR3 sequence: CASSPQNRGRNTEAFF. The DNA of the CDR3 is TGTGCCAGCTCACCTCAAAACAGGGGGAGGAACACTGAAGCTTTCTTT.